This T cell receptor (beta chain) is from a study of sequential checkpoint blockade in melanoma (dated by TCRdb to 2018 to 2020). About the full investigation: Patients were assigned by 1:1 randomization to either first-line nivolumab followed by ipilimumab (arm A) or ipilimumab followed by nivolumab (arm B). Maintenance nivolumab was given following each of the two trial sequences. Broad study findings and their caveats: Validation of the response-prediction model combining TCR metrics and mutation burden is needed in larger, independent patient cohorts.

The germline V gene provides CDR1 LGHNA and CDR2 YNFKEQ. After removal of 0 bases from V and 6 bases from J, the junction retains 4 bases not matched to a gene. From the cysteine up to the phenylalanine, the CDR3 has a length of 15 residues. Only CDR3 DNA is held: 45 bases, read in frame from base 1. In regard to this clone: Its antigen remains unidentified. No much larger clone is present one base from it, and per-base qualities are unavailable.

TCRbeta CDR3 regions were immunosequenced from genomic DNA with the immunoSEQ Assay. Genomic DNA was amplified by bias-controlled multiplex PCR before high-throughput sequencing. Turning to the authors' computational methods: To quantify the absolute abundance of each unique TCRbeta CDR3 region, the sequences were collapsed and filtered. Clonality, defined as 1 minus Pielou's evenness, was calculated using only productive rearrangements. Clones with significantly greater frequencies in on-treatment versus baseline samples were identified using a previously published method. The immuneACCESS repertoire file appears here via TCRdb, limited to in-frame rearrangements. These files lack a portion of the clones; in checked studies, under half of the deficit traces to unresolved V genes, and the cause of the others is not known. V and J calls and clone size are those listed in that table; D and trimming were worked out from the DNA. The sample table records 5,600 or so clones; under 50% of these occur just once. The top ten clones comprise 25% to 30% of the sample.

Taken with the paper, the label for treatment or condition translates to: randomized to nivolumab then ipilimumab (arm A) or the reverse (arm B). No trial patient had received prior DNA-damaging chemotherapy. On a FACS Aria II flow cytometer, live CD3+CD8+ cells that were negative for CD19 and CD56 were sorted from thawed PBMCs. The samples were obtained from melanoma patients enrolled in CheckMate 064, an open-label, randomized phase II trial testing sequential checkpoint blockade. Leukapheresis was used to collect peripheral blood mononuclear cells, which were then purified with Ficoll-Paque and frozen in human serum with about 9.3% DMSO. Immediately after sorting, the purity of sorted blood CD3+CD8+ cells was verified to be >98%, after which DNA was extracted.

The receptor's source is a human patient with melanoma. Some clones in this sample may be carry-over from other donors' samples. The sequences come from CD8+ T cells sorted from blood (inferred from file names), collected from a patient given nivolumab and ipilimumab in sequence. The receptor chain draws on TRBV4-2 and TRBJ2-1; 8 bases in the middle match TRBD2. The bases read TGTGCCAGCAGCCAAGACAGCGGGGGCTTCAATGAGCAGTTCTTC. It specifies CASSQDSGGFNEQFF.